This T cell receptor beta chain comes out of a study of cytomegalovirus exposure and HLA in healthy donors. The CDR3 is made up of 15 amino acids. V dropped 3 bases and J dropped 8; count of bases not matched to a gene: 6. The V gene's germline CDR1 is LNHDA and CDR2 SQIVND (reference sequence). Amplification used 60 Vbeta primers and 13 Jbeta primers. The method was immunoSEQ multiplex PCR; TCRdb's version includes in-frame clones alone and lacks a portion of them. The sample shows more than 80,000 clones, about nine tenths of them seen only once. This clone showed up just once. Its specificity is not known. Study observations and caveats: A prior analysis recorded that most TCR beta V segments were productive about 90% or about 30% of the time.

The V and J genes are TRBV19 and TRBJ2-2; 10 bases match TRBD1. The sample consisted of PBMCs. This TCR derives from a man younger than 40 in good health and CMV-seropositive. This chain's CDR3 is CASSMRTGGLGELFF. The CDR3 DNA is TGTGCCAGTAGTATGAGGACAGGGGGTCTTGGGGAGCTGTTTTTT.